The rows below give T cell receptor beta chains drawn from one sample of a study of cytotoxic CD8 clonotypes in ibrutinib-treated CLL. TCRdb keeps only in-frame clones here, not all; method: immunoSEQ multiplex PCR. This sample has 35,000 to 55,000 clones, with around 73% found just once. Sequencing used PBMCs, obtained after 12 months of ibrutinib treatment. These TCRs come from a human donor with chronic lymphocytic leukemia. CDR3s include the opening cysteine and the closing phenylalanine or tryptophan. The order of the fields is J gene, V gene, CDR3 protein.

TRBJ2-2	TRBV28	CASSPGGTGELFF
TRBJ1-2	TRBV5-5	CASSLMGERRGYTF
TRBJ1-1	TRBV7-9	CASRQASAEAFF
TRBJ1-5	TRBV10-2	CASRSGGPSNQPQHF
TRBJ1-1	TRBV2	CASSVENTEAFF
TRBJ2-7	TRBV10-3	CAISDGLDMPEQYF
TRBJ1-2	TRBV7-9	CASTKTRTDRGDYGYTF
TRBJ2-1	TRBV7-9	CASSINSRGLSKEQFF
TRBJ2-7	TRBV6-5	CASSYLQGHGEQYF
TRBJ2-3	TRBV6-1	CASSESLAVIGGTDTQYF
TRBJ2-7	TRBV7-2	CASSPGRGSREQYF
TRBJ2-7	TRBV5-1	CASSSSGAEQYF
TRBJ1-6	TRBV9	CASSVAGTALGSLHF
TRBJ1-5	TRBV28	CASSFPQTGRRSNQPQHF
TRBJ1-5	TRBV19	CASSIVGDSNQPQHF
TRBJ2-7	TRBV29-1	CSVEDPDRGREQYF
TRBJ1-1	TRBV10-3	CAISESTGQGDTEAFF
TRBJ1-3	TRBV7-8	CASSTGTNTIYF
TRBJ2-3	TRBV13	CASSLSRMRGLTSTDTQYF
TRBJ2-7	TRBV30	CAWDTAGYEQYF
TRBJ1-4	TRBV4-1	CASSHAEKLFF
TRBJ2-1	TRBV18	CASSSRDRGLSRYNEQFF
TRBJ1-4	TRBV5-6	CASSLGGGNNEKLFF
TRBJ2-5	TRBV7-7	CASSLYQAEETQYF
TRBJ2-3	TRBV7-3	CASSLRGGGTDTQYF
TRBJ2-7	TRBV15	CATSTRTGSSEQYF
TRBJ2-2	TRBV11-3	CASSLGSGELFF
TRBJ1-1	TRBV4-2	CASSPYRGGGEAFF
TRBJ2-6	TRBV2	CASSILGVGFGANVLTF
TRBJ1-2	TRBV5-8	CASSLRGYYGYTF
TRBJ1-1	TRBV2	CASRAQGTEAFF
TRBJ1-2	TRBV7-9	CASSLMTGLNYGYTF
TRBJ1-2	TRBV9	CASSVGEGRVGYTF